This TCR beta chain originates from a study of cytomegalovirus exposure and HLA in healthy donors. The CDR3 runs to 16 residues. Trimming cost V 0 bases and J 2 bases, with 15 bases left between them. Germline values: CDR1 SGDLS, CDR2 YYNGEE. Method: immunoSEQ multiplex PCR; TCRdb's copy keeps in-frame clones and lacks some. The sample yields approximately 300,000 clones, roughly 89% seen once. The sequence was collected from a woman younger than 35 in good health and CMV-seronegative. The gene calls are TRBV9 and TRBJ2-7; tentative D call: TRBD2 (6 bases). Material: PBMCs. CDR3 protein: CASSVGGRDLPYEQYF. DNA for the CDR3: TGTGCCAGCAGCGTAGGAGGGCGGGACCTACCCTACGAGCAGTACTTC. Together with reference TRBV9 and TRBJ2-7, the CDR3 gives the full variable domain: DSGVTQTPKHLITATGQRVTLRCSPRSGDLSVYWYQQSLDQGLQFLIQYYNGEERAKGNILERFSAQQFPDLHSELNLSSLELGDSALYFCASSVGGRDLPYEQYFGPGTRLTVT.